The T cell receptor (beta chain) described here comes from a study of blood T cell repertoires in COVID-19. Background on the study: Spain, Italy and the United States supplied samples that represented acute and convalescent COVID-19. Nucleic acid was either cDNA or gDNA, and it came from T cells, B-cell-depleted T cells, or PBMCs.

Per the authors' pipeline: Nucleated cell counts were estimated from reference gene primer amplification. Generated by immunoSEQ multiplex PCR, the TCRdb table keeps only in-frame clones and is missing some. V, J and clone size are taken as reported in that table, and D and trimming were inferred from the DNA itself. The table has 200,000 to 250,000 clones, almost 85% seen once. In Seattle, patients joined the study during active infection and were tracked longitudinally. The CDR3 is 15 amino acids. Germline loops: CDR1 SGHRS, CDR2 YFSETQ. Unmatched junction bases numbered 0, after V lost 0 bases and J lost 0 bases.

Sequenced sample: peripheral blood. The chain recombines TRBV5-1 with TRBJ2-3; 8 bases map to TRBD1. The origin of this receptor is a man aged 45-60 years with COVID-19, enrolled during active disease. In DNA form, the CDR3 reads TGCGCCAGCAGCTTGGGACAGGGGAGCACAGATACGCAGTATTTT. This codes for CASSLGQGSTDTQYF.